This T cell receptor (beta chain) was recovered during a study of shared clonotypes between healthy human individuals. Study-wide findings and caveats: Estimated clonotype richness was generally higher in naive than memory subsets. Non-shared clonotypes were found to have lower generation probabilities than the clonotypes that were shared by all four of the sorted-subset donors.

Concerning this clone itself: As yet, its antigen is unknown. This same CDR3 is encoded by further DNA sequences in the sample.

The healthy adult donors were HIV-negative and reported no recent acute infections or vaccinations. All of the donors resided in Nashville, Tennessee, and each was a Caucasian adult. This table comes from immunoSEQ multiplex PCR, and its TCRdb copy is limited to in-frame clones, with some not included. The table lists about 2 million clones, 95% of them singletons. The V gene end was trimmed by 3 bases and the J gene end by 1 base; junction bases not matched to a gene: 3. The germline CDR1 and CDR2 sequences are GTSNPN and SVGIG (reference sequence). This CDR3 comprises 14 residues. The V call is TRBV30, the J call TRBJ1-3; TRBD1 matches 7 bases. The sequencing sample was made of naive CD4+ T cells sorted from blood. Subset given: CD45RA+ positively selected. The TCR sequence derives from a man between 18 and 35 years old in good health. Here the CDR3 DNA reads TGTGCCTGGAGCCCAGGGGGATCTGGAAACACCATATATTTT. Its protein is CAWSPGGSGNTIYF.